The 19 T cell receptor beta chains below were found in one sample sequenced in a study of blood T cells in healthy people across ages. Using a J-beta primer mix together with a sample-barcoded 5' primer, a second PCR was run for about 7 to 12 cycles. TCRdb reprocessed the 5' RACE reads with MiXCR, giving one entry per CDR3 protein. The table includes about 510,000 distinct CDR3 sequences, roughly a quarter detected once. The sample was also linked to a second study, of T cells of mothers and their children.

Material: blood. The receptors were sampled from a boy aged 2-9 years in good health.

The chain is built from TRBV20-1 and TRBJ2-3; 8 positions agree with TRBD2. The germline V gene has CDR1 DFQATT and CDR2 SNEGSKA (reference sequence). Trimming took 6 bases from V and 4 from J; bases not matched to a gene: 3. There are 12 residues in the CDR3. CDR3 DNA sequence: TGCAGTGCGGAAGCGGGGGCAGATACGCAGTATTTT. Its translation is CSAEAGADTQYF.

This clonotype was counted a few times. This chain connects TRBV5-1 to TRBJ2-3, with D perhaps TRBD2 (5 bases). Trimming stripped 1 base from V and 5 bases from J, with 11 bases between. Germline values: CDR1 SGHRS, CDR2 YFSETQ. The CDR3 has 14 amino acids. CDR3 protein: CASSLTGSGDTQYF. The CDR3, as DNA: TGCGCCAGCAGCTTGACGGGGTCAGGAGATACGCAGTATTTT.

The genes are TRBV2 and TRBJ2-7; D remains ambiguous. CDR1 and CDR2 (germline): SNHLY, FYNNEI. V lost 5 bases, J lost 4 bases, and 9 bases lay in between. The CDR3 consists of 12 residues. CDR3 sequence reads: CASSKIGYEQYF. CDR3 in DNA: TGTGCCAGCAGTAAAATCGGGTACGAGCAGTACTTC. The entire variable domain, with the rest obtained from reference TRBV2 and TRBJ2-7, is as follows: EPEVTQTPSHQVTQMGQEVILRCVPISNHLYFYWYRQILGQKVEFLVSFYNNEISEKSEIFDDQFSVERPDGSNFTLKIRSTKLEDSAMYFCASSKIGYEQYFGPGTRLTVT.

The chain couples TRBV12-3 or TRBV12-4 to TRBJ2-3; D call uncertain. The CDR3 is 15 residues long. Trimming cost V 3 bases and J 3 bases, with 13 bases left between them. CDR3 region: CASSLGLPPTDTQYF. The CDR3 DNA reads as TGTGCCAGCAGTTTGGGCCTCCCACCAACAGATACGCAGTATTTT.

This clonotype was picked up a small number of times. The chain combines TRBV4-3 with TRBJ2-5; D unresolved. The J call may be mistaken, given a closer DNA end match to TRBJ2-1. Germline lookup yields CDR1 LGHNA and CDR2 YSLEER. The CDR3 covers 14 residues. The CDR3 loop is CASSQVLKSPEQFF. Here the CDR3 DNA reads TGCGCCAGCAGCCAAGTCTTAAAGTCGCCTGAGCAGTTCTTC.

The rearrangement uses TRBV29-1 and TRBJ2-5, with 12 bases lining up with TRBD2. In germline, CDR1 is SQVTM, CDR2 ANQGSEA. The V and J ends lost 7 bases and 11 bases, in that order; junction bases with no gene match: 11. This CDR3 is built from 13 residues. The CDR3 DNA is TGCAGCGCCTGGACTAGCGGGATGGGAGAGCAGTACTTC. Translation: CSAWTSGMGEQYF. Complete variable domain (other parts from reference TRBV29-1 and TRBJ2-5): SAVISQKPSRDICQRGTSLTIQCQVDSQVTMMFWYRQQPGQSLTLIATANQGSEATYESGFVIDKFPISRPNLTFSTLTVSNMSPEDSSIYLCSAWTSGMGEQYFGPGTRLLVL.

This clonotype showed up just a few times. The chain is built from TRBV3-1 and TRBJ1-5; perhaps TRBD1 as D (6 bases). The CDR3 length is 14 residues. V dropped 4 bases and J dropped 5 bases, with 12 bases sitting between them. The germline gives CDR1 LGHDT, CDR2 YNNKEL (reference sequence). The CDR3 reads CASSLGQQDQPQHF. CDR3 nucleotides: TGTGCCAGCAGCCTCGGACAGCAGGATCAGCCCCAGCATTTT. The full variable domain, its missing parts supplied by reference TRBV3-1 and TRBJ1-5, is DTAVSQTPKYLVTQMGNDKSIKCEQNLGHDTMYWYKQDSKKFLKIMFSYNNKELIINETVPNRFSPKSPDKAHLNLHINSLELGDSAVYFCASSLGQQDQPQHFGDGTRLSIL.

In its sample, this clonotype was seen a few times. The chain recombines TRBV5-6 with TRBJ1-2; D not resolved. The V and J ends lost 4 bases and 8 bases respectively, with 15 bases between them. Germline CDR1 is SGHDT and CDR2 is YYEEEE. The CDR3 extends over 13 amino acids. DNA of the CDR3: TGTGCCAGCAGCATCAAGGGTTTGAGGGGCTACACCTTC. It encodes CASSIKGLRGYTF.

The rearrangement links TRBV27 to TRBJ1-4; TRBD1 aligns across 9 bases. This CDR3 spans 15 amino acids. Germline CDR1 and CDR2: MNHEY and SMNVEV (reference sequence). J lost 7 bases, V lost 5 bases, and 8 bases had no gene match. The DNA for the CDR3 is TGTGCCAGCAGTCCACAGGGACAGGGACCTGAAAAACTGTTTTTT. This encodes CASSPQGQGPEKLFF.

V gene TRBV25-1 combines with J gene TRBJ2-7; 8 bases are shared with TRBD2. The CDR3 consists of 13 residues. Per germline, CDR1 MGHDK and CDR2 SYGVNS. J gave up 0 bases and V 6 bases, and 1 base lay outside the gene matches. CDR3 protein: CASSGTSSYEQYF. The CDR3 DNA reads as TGTGCCAGCAGCGGGACTAGCTCCTACGAGCAGTACTTC.

This clonotype appeared a few times. The chain combines TRBV30 with TRBJ2-5; 7 bases are shared with TRBD1. The CDR3 runs to 15 residues. CDR1 and CDR2 from the germline V gene are GTSNPN and SVGIG (reference sequence). The junction had 9 bases not matched to a gene; V was cut back by 0 bases and J by 5 bases. The CDR3 nucleotides are TGTGCCTGGAGTGTACGAGGCAGGGGGAAGGAGACCCAGTACTTC. It specifies CAWSVRGRGKETQYF.

V usage is TRBV5-1 and J usage is TRBJ2-2; D is perhaps TRBD1 (5 bases). V gave up 3 bases and J gave up 0 bases, with 18 bases separating them. The CDR3 has 18 amino acids. Per the germline V gene, CDR1 is SGHRS and CDR2 is YFSETQ. The CDR3 nucleotides are TGCGCCAGCAGCTGGGGCGTAAGGGGCGGCGCGAACACCGGGGAGCTGTTTTTT. Protein product: CASSWGVRGGANTGELFF.

This chain joins TRBV6-2 or TRBV6-3 and TRBJ1-5, with TRBD1 as a possible D gene (5 bases). V was trimmed by 6 bases and J by 6 bases, leaving 21 bases between them. CDR3 length: 16 amino acids. In germline, CDR1 is MNHEY, CDR2 SVGEGT. This CDR3 reads CASSWRRTPRGQPQHF. In nucleotides, the CDR3 is TGTGCCAGCAGCTGGAGACGGACTCCTAGGGGTCAGCCCCAGCATTTT.

CDR3 DNA sequence: TGCAGTGCCGCCGGGACAGGGCTTTTCAATGAGCAGTTCTTC. Its translation: CSAAGTGLFNEQFF. The chain carries TRBV20-1 and TRBJ2-5; 9 bases line up with TRBD1. The DNA end favors TRBJ2-1, so the J call may be wrong. The germline CDR1 and CDR2 sequences are DFQATT and SNEGSKA (reference sequence). The CDR3 has 14 amino acids.

The chain employs TRBV10-3 and TRBJ2-2; 10 nucleotides line up with TRBD2. J gave up 6 bases and V 1 base, and 8 bases lay outside the gene matches. Germline-derived CDR1 and CDR2 are ENHRY and SYGVKD. The CDR3 covers 17 residues. The CDR3 nucleotides read TGTGCCATCAGTGAGTTGTTAGCGGGAGGCCGGTCCGGGGAGCTGTTTTTT. Its translation is CAISELLAGGRSGELFF.

The rearrangement joins TRBV5-6 to TRBJ2-7, with D possibly TRBD2 on 5 matching bases. This CDR3 is built from 15 residues. V shed 4 bases and J shed 3 bases, with 17 bases lying between them. Germline V gene sequence: CDR1 SGHDT, CDR2 YYEEEE. The CDR3 DNA is TGTGCCAGCAGCGCGGACCGGAGGAGTGGCTACGAGCAGTACTTC. This codes for CASSADRRSGYEQYF.

This clonotype was detected only a few times. V is TRBV5-1 and J is TRBJ2-1; TRBD1 might be the D (6 bases). The germline CDR1 and CDR2 sequences are SGHRS and YFSETQ. This CDR3 has 14 amino acids. V lost 4 bases and J 2 bases, leaving 10 bases between the germline ends. The CDR3 DNA reads as TGCGCCAGCAGCAGGGCAGGGGCCTACAATGAGCAGTTCTTC. It is translated as CASSRAGAYNEQFF.

The gene calls are TRBV9 and TRBJ2-3; D is uncertain. V was shortened by 0 bases and J by 2 bases, with 10 bases between the two germline ends. Germline lookup yields CDR1 SGDLS and CDR2 YYNGEE. CDR3 length equals 15 residues. In DNA, the CDR3 is TGTGCCAGCAGCGTAGATAGGGCAGTCACAGATACGCAGTATTTT. Amino acids: CASSVDRAVTDTQYF.

V usage is TRBV28 and J usage is TRBJ2-5; 10 bases are a match to TRBD2. J gave up 5 bases and V 2 bases, and 5 bases lay outside the gene matches. Germline V gene sequence: CDR1 MDHEN, CDR2 SYDVKM. The CDR3 totals 15 residues. The CDR3 bases are TGTGCCAGCAGTTTAGCGGGACTAGCGTTGGAGACCCAGTACTTC. Residues: CASSLAGLALETQYF.